These 15 T cell receptor beta chains were all obtained from the same sample, sequenced in a study of tumor-infiltrating lymphocytes in primary liver carcinoma. Researchers generated TCR beta cDNA from about 460 ng of total RNA, relying on a constant-region primer. Researchers made the TCR beta libraries by running three nested multiplex PCR rounds with slightly modified ARM-PCR. Forward primers for TRBV1-TRBV30 and a C-beta reverse primer served the first two PCR rounds, at about 10 cycles each. A single record per CDR3 protein comes from TCRdb applying MiXCR to the multiplex PCR reads. The sample has 95,000 to 150,000 distinct CDR3 sequences, under 70% seen once; the top ten hold 8.1%. RNA and DNA were co-extracted from around 20-30 mg of unsorted bulk tissue. The sequenced sample consisted of tumor-adjacent normal liver tissue. All receptors come from a woman aged 60-75 years with primary liver carcinoma and hepatitis B virus infection.

Regarding this clonotype: The missing conserved phenylalanine or tryptophan at the end of this CDR3 makes a read error likely. This chain uses TRBV11-2 with TRBJ2-2; no reliable D call. The CDR3 is 13 amino acids. Germline loops: CDR1 SGHAT, CDR2 FQNNGV. V was cut by 1 base and J by 11 bases, with 11 bases left in between. The CDR3: CASSLVCYGELFY. In DNA, the CDR3 is TGTGCCAGCAGCTTAGTGTGTTACGGTGAGCTGTTTTAT.

To note about this clonotype: No conserved phenylalanine or tryptophan is present at the end of the CDR3, so a read error is the likely explanation. The V gene is TRBV12-3 or TRBV12-4, the J gene TRBJ1-3; weak D call: TRBD1 (6 bases). The CDR3 extends over 17 amino acids. The chain's CDR3 is CAGSPPTGRPRGNTIYL. The DNA of the CDR3 is TGTGCCGGCAGTCCGCCCACAGGGAGACCTCGGGGGAACACCATATATCTT.

On this clonotype: This may be a read error, as it is one base from a much larger clone. This chain connects TRBV28 to TRBJ2-4, with 8 bases matching TRBD1. This CDR3 comprises 15 residues. The V and J ends lost 7 bases and 1 base, in that order; junction bases with no gene match: 6. Germline loops: CDR1 MDHEN, CDR2 SYDVKM. The CDR3 region has the DNA TGTGCCAGCAAGGGGACAGGAGGGGCCAAAAACATTCAGTACTTC. This gives the protein CASKGTGGAKNIQYF.

Many counts were recorded for this clonotype. The J gene is TRBJ2-5, the V gene TRBV12-5, with D possibly TRBD1 on 5 matching bases. This CDR3 has 14 residues. Trimming cost V 5 bases and J 0 bases, with 10 bases left between them. Germline V lookup: CDR1 LGHNT, CDR2 FRNRAP. In DNA, the CDR3 is TGTGCTAGTGGTCCGCGACAGAACCAAGAGACCCAGTACTTC. Translation: CASGPRQNQETQYF.

Regarding this clonotype: One junction end disagrees with the germline gene, perhaps due to a read error. The chain couples TRBV29-1 to TRBJ1-1, with D tentatively TRBD1 (6 bases). Germline V CDR1 and CDR2: SQVTM, ANQGSEA. This CDR3 region has 14 residues. The CDR3 sequence: CRVEGRGGRTEAFF. As DNA, the CDR3 is TGCAGGGTTGAAGGTCGGGGGGGGCGCACTGAAGCTTTCTTT. The whole variable domain, filled in from reference TRBV29-1 and TRBJ1-1, reads SAVISQKPSRDICQRGTSLTIQCQVDSQVTMMFWYRQQPGQSLTLIATANQGSEATYESGFVIDKFPISRPNLTFSTLTVSNMSPEDSSIYLCRVEGRGGRTEAFFGQGTRLTVV.

This clonotype was counted a few times. This may be a read error, as it is one base from a much larger clone. The chain combines TRBV29-1 with TRBJ2-2; the D gene is possibly TRBD2 (5 bases). V gave up 6 bases and J gave up 0 bases, with 8 bases separating them. The CDR3 spans 13 residues. Germline assignment: CDR1 SQVTM and CDR2 ANQGSEA. The CDR3 DNA is TGCAGCGTCGGGATCGCGAACACCGGGGAGCTGTTTTTT. This codes for CSVGIANTGELFF.

The chain carries TRBV11-2 and TRBJ2-5, with D unresolved. Deletions cut 5 bases from V and 1 base from J, with 17 bases between. CDR1 is SGHAT, CDR2 FQNNGV, per germline. The CDR3 covers 16 residues. For the CDR3, the DNA is TGTGCCAGCAGCCCTGAATCCCCCCTCCCCCAAGAGACCCAGTACTTC. Its protein product is CASSPESPLPQETQYF.

The chain combines TRBV6-2 or TRBV6-3 with TRBJ2-3; 8 nucleotides agree with TRBD2. Per germline, CDR1 MNHEY and CDR2 SVGEGT. The J segment lost 5 bases and the V segment lost 7 bases, leaving 11 bases of the junction unmatched. This CDR3 comprises 15 residues. The chain's CDR3 is CASTWSGSIIDTQYF. Written as DNA, the CDR3 is TGTGCCAGCACTTGGAGCGGGAGTATTATAGATACGCAGTATTTT.

Worth noting for this clonotype: A much larger clone lies a single base off, so this may be a read error. The V gene is TRBV19, the J gene TRBJ2-2; 7 bases align to TRBD2. Germline V gene data show CDR1 as LNHDA and CDR2 as SQIVND (reference sequence). CDR3 length: 15 residues. The CDR3 loop is CGSSTRTRGTGELFF. CDR3 sequence (DNA): TGTGGCAGTAGTACCCGGACTAGGGGCACCGGGGAGCTGTTTTTT.

This clonotype has only one observation. The junction departs from germline at one end; a sequencing error may be responsible. CDR3 loop: CACSPGGGTQTQYF. The CDR3 DNA follows: TGTGCCTGCAGCCCGGGGGGCGGGACTCAGACCCAGTACTTC. The chain recombines TRBV28 with TRBJ2-5; D might be TRBD2 (7 bases). Looked up from germline, CDR1 is MDHEN and CDR2 is SYDVKM. The CDR3 is 14 residues long.

Comments on this clonotype: As the CDR3 is not closed by the conserved phenylalanine or tryptophan, this likely results from a read error. V and J are TRBV11-2 and TRBJ2-1; D may correspond to TRBD1 or TRBD2 (5 bases each). The length of the CDR3 is 17 residues. Germline V lookup: CDR1 SGHAT, CDR2 FQNNGV. CDR3 amino acids: CASSFTPLRGSYSEQFS. The CDR3 nucleotides are TGTGCCAGCAGCTTTACCCCACTGAGGGGCTCCTACAGTGAGCAGTTCTCC.

The chain couples TRBV11-2 to TRBJ2-2, with D perhaps assigned TRBD1 or TRBD2 (5 bases each). Trimming took 5 bases from V and 10 from J, leaving 17 bases between them. Germline V gene sequence: CDR1 SGHAT, CDR2 FQNNGV. The CDR3 is made up of 14 amino acids. In DNA, the CDR3 is TGTGCCAGCAGCCCGGGACCTACATGCGAGGAGCTGTTTTTT. Its protein is CASSPGPTCEELFF.

The table lists this clonotype with a few counts. A clone one base away is much larger, so this may be a read error. The chain recombines TRBV12-3 or TRBV12-4 with TRBJ2-6, with no clear D. This CDR3 spans 14 amino acids. The CDR3 DNA is TGTGGCAGCAGTGTCGGAGCGGGGGCCAACGTCCTGACTTTC. Translating gives CGSSVGAGANVLTF.

Concerning this clonotype itself: The CDR3 carries no conserved terminal phenylalanine or tryptophan, so it likely arises from a read error. J is TRBJ2-1 and V is TRBV11-2, with a possible D match to TRBD1 (6 bases). The CDR3 contains 17 residues. Germline V lookup: CDR1 SGHAT, CDR2 FQNNGV. CDR3 amino acids: CASSLVQQGIVYNKQFS. In nucleotides, the CDR3 is TGTGCCAGCAGCTTAGTTCAACAGGGTATAGTCTACAATAAGCAGTTCTCC.

Details on this clonotype: The CDR3 does not close with the conserved phenylalanine or tryptophan, likely indicating a read error. The chain has TRBV5-5 and TRBJ1-6; D remains ambiguous. The germline CDR1 and CDR2 sequences are SGHKS and YYEKEE (reference sequence). The CDR3 has 15 amino acids. CDR3 protein: CVSSLEASVNSPLHS. CDR3 bases: TGTGTCAGCAGCTTGGAGGCCAGCGTAAATTCACCCCTCCACTCT.